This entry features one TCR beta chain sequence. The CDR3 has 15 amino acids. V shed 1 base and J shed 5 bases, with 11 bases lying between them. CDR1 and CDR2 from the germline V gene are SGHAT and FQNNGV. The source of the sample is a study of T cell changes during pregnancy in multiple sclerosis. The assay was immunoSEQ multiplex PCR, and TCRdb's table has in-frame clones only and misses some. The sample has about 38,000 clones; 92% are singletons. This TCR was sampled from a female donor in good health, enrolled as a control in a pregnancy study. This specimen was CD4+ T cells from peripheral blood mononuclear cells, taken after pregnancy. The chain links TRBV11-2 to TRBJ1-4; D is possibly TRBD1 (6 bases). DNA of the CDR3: TGTGCCAGCAGCTTAGCGGCAGGGGCAAATGAAAAACTGTTTTTT. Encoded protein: CASSLAAGANEKLFF.